This record concerns one T cell receptor beta chain sequence. What antigen it recognizes has not been identified. A much bigger clone sits one base away, suggesting this may be a read error. Libraries were constructed by 5' RACE. Sequencing relied on an Illumina HiSeq 2500. A second PCR of roughly 7 to 11 cycles was performed with a sample-barcoded 5' primer and a J-beta primer mix. Each TCR beta cDNA molecule received a unique molecular identifier from a template-switch 5' adaptor carrying 12 random nucleotides. Each sample yielded at least 3 million CDR3-containing paired-end reads. The Mint cDNA synthesis kit, primed by a TRBC-specific oligonucleotide, was used to synthesize first-strand cDNA from all RNA. All cDNA was treated with uracil-DNA glycosylase and then went through a first 18-cycle PCR with the universal primers M1SS and BC2_uni_R. The authors processed their data as follows. Each sample was normalized by randomly selecting 1 million high-quality reads, each carrying a distinct molecular identifier. Instead of being binned into consensus sequences, reads with shared molecular identifiers were discarded. MiTCR, set to a Q25 quality threshold and the strictest error-elimination algorithm, was used for CDR3 identification, clonotype clustering and error correction. A nonparametric unseen species model with Euler transformation was used to estimate a lower bound on total TCR beta diversity. TCRdb reprocessing: public reads trimmed at Q25 with fastp, clones called with MiXCR, in-frame beta chains kept. All rows with the same CDR3 protein become a single entry with the most common DNA and genes. Here the V and J calls rest on TCRdb's processing, not on the authors' analysis. The sample has approximately 1.5 million distinct CDR3 sequences on record, 30% to 35% of them singletons. 10% to 12% of the sample goes to the ten largest clones.

The entry originates in a study of blood T cells in healthy people across ages (dated by TCRdb to about 2015). For the wider study: In model experiments, template switching captured roughly one uniquely barcoded TCR beta cDNA molecule for every two T cells. Using deep sequencing normalized with unique cDNA molecular identifiers, the study measured how TCR beta repertoire diversity changes with age. The donors were divided into four age groups: young (average around 17 years), middle-aged (about 40), aged (about 60) and long-lived (more than 75). Donors of different ages were randomly distributed across sequencing lanes to avoid experimental bias. The study analyzed two additional independent replicas of 1 million unique cDNA reads from the same blood draw for two donors, one aged 18 to 29 and one aged 80 or older.

Here is what the overall study found, with its caveats: Total diversity estimates from one million sequenced T cells were considered lower bounds and underestimates. Observed TCR beta diversity per million T cells fell roughly linearly with age, and a significant reduction was already apparent by age about 43. Since profiling was done on bulk unsorted PBMCs, naive and antigen-experienced compartments could not be conclusively compared. Compared with the aged group, the long-lived group had more naive CD4+ T cells, fewer expanded clones and increased TCR diversity, suggesting age selection. Observed TCR beta diversity correlated strongly with the percentage of naive T cells measured by flow cytometry. The CMV infection status of donors was not known, potentially confounding age-related changes in expanded clonotypes.

CDR1 is given as DFQATT and CDR2 as SNEGSKA, both from the germline V gene (reference sequence). The CDR3 measures 12 amino acids from cysteine to phenylalanine. Of all the DNA, just the CDR3 is kept, 36 bases in frame from base 1. Systemically healthy Caucasian individuals from Russia, about 38 in total and aged roughly 6 to 100 years, were included as donors. Approximately 9 milliliters of peripheral blood were collected from each donor into EDTA-treated Vacutainer tubes. Ficoll-Paque density-gradient centrifugation was used to isolate PBMCs, with at least 6.5 million per sample. Trizol reagent was used to extract total RNA from PBMCs, with at least 6 micrograms per sample. For every donor, an aliquot of PBMCs went through flow cytometry to measure the percentages of naive CD45RAhigh/CD27high T cells.

The specimen was blood. This sequence uses TRBV20-1 and TRBJ1-2; the D gene cannot be resolved reliably. The source of this sequence is a woman in her twenties or thirties in good health. The CDR3 region has the sequence CRVSNSAVSYTF. The DNA reads TGCAGGGTGTCCAACAGTGCTGTTAGCTACACCTTC.